This T cell receptor beta chain is drawn from a study of regulatory T cells in long-lasting Graves disease (dated by TCRdb to about 2021). Looking at the study overall: Newly diagnosed Graves' disease patients had taken antithyroid drugs for less than 3 months. The study was conducted in China and was registered as a clinical trial. Persistent Graves' disease patients were compared with newly diagnosed Graves' disease patients by peripheral blood TCR sequencing and RNA sequencing. A total of roughly 33 samples were covered by TCR sequencing, comprising approximately 13 persistent and about 20 newly diagnosed Graves' disease patients.

Taken with the paper, the label for time point translates to: newly diagnosed GD, antithyroid drugs for less than 3 months. RNA was extracted from PBMCs in TRIzol for both TCR sequencing and RNA sequencing. The diagnosis of Graves' disease was made according to American Thyroid Association guidelines. The patients came from an endocrinology department in Xi'an, China. Each patient gave roughly 10 milliliters of peripheral blood, collected in an EDTA anticoagulant tube. PBMCs were isolated by Ficoll Paque Plus density gradient separation without further T cell sorting. An Agilent 2100 Bioanalyzer and agarose gel were used to assess RNA quality, and a NanoDrop 2000 was used to measure RNA concentration. The library was produced with multiplex PCR. The instrument was an Illumina HiSeq 4000. CDR3 regions were amplified by Arm-PCR with iRepertoire HTBI primers to construct TCR beta libraries. Before sequencing, the PCR products underwent gel purification. On the authors' methods: A total of 62 TRBV and some 15 TRBJ segments were identified across samples and were used for gene usage analysis of CDR3 amino acid clonotypes. COPE and FqMerger were used to merge filtered high-quality paired reads into contigs. Contigs were aligned with BLAST to IMGT TRBV, TRBD and TRBJ reference genes, and CDR3 was defined per IMGT. Highly expanded clones were defined as clonotypes with a frequency above 0.1%. Repertoire diversity was measured by Shannon entropy, and V-J evenness by the Gini coefficient. Clonotypes shared by more than one individual were considered public. TCRdb handled the public reads itself, with Q25 trimming in fastp and clone calling in MiXCR, and kept productive beta chains. Rows with a matching CDR3 protein are joined into one entry that keeps the most common DNA and genes. The V and J calls were determined by TCRdb, not by the authors. The sample data list about 540,000 distinct CDR3 sequences, and roughly 13% of these were observed just once. Approximately 9.3% of the sample belongs to the ten largest clones.

The junction shows trimming of 10 bases on V and 5 bases on J, plus 11 bases between the germline ends. From the cysteine up to the phenylalanine, the CDR3 has a length of 12 residues. Only the CDR3 DNA stays, 36 bases, in frame from base 1. This clonotype was detected many times. It lacks a known antigen. Base qualities are not at hand, and no much larger clone is one base apart. General conclusions and limits of the study: Because the primary lesion, thyroid tissue, could not be accessed, the study looked at peripheral blood alone. The authors noted that the small sample size was a limitation that may lower accuracy. Only the TCR beta chain was sequenced and analyzed. Compared with newly diagnosed patients, persistent Graves' disease patients had lower TCR Shannon entropy and fewer highly expanded clones, which suggests clonal expansion. More public clonotypes were shared among persistent patients (fewer than 3,000) than among newly diagnosed patients (roughly 1,000). TRBV28, TRBJ1-2 and TRBJ2-5 were preferentially used in persistent disease, while TRBV20-1 and TRBJ2-1 were favored in newly diagnosed disease.

This sample also appeared in a second study, on T cells in Graves' hyperthyroidism and ophthalmopathy. The other study reports the following: A patient counted as having stable Graves' hyperthyroidism if no progression to ophthalmopathy occurred over 18 months of follow-up. Hyperthyroidism patients were newly diagnosed, with disease duration under 2 months, and aged 18 to 65 years. Patients with uncontrolled infections, other autoimmune diseases, pregnancy or lactation were excluded. Diagnoses relied on clinical symptoms, serum thyroxine and TRAb, thyroid ultrasound and orbital computed tomography. A first-round RT-PCR of the TCR CDR3 used the HTBI primer set with the Qiagen OneStep RT-PCR kit. Most expanded thyroid clonotypes (frequency above 0.001) were also detected in blood, a finding suggesting that blood repertoires may reflect thyroid immune responses. Ophthalmopathy was separated from stable hyperthyroidism by a 13 V-J signature model, with over 85% sensitivity and approximately 81% specificity obtained in cross-validation and 80%/75% obtained in testing. In validation, the model predicted progression to ophthalmopathy with 60% to 71% sensitivity and approximately 72% specificity, a median of approximately 6.7 months before onset. A discovery cohort of about a hundred patients, 43 with Graves' ophthalmopathy and about 58 with stable Graves' hyperthyroidism, was used to find distinguishing TCR V-J signatures. Prospective prediction of ophthalmopathy was tested in an independent validation cohort of approximately 19 hyperthyroidism patients and around 16 patients who later progressed to ophthalmopathy. For training and testing, the 100 or so patients in the discovery cohort were randomly divided in a 7:3 ratio. In several Graves' hyperthyroidism patients, the study also compared T-cell repertoires from thyroid tissue with T-cell repertoires from blood. After sampling, hyperthyroidism patients received methimazole starting at 30 mg daily, and ophthalmopathy patients received high-dose intravenous methylprednisolone. A second multiplex PCR round built the libraries, followed by size selection and purification. The libraries were sequenced on an Illumina HiSeq2000 using paired-end 100 bp reads. SOAPnuke was used to process the raw data, removing reads that contained adapters or uncalled bases, had a mean Phred below 15, or lacked an exact match to the constant primer or identifier. High-quality paired reads were merged using COPE v1.2.5, and each unique nucleotide sequence was defined as a clonotype. MiTCR v1.1 was used to align clonotypes to the IMGT TRBV, TRBD and TRBJ reference segments. The analysis included only V-J combinations with a frequency above 0.0001, which together covered 99.2% of the repertoires. The TCS score was defined as F50 (clonal expansion) divided by E x V (chaos), with BLOSUM62-based TCRdist calculated between CDR3 peptides within each V-J. Welch's t-statistics and random forest reduced 500 to 550 V-J features to 10 to 15, which were used in a naive Bayes classifier (R e1071). No statistical method was used to set the sample size in advance, and investigators knew the group allocation. TCR Vbeta CDR3 sequencing of approximately 140 peripheral blood samples (43 ophthalmopathy, under 80 hyperthyroidism and roughly 17 progressor patients) is reported in the paper.

The V and J genes are TRBV12-3 or TRBV12-4 and TRBJ2-2; no confident D gene assignment can be made. This TCR came from a man aged 30 to 39 with Graves disease. Donor details come from another sample of the same person, matched by shared clones. Sequencing used peripheral blood mononuclear cells (PBMCs), obtained at new diagnosis, from a patient treated with antithyroid drugs. The DNA sequence reads TGTGCCAACAAGTACGGAACCGGGGAGCTGTTTTTT. The encoded protein is CANKYGTGELFF.